These 22 T cell receptor beta chains were sequenced from one sample in a study of blood T cell repertoires in COVID-19 (dated by TCRdb to 2019 to 2021). Libraries were built with the immunoSEQ multiplex PCR assay. The table comes from immuneACCESS by way of TCRdb, which keeps in-frame sequences with V and J called. Part of the clones is missing from these tables; in studies checked, under half for an unresolved V gene and the rest for unknown reasons. The sample table lists a few hundred thousand clones, 84% of them with a count of one. Around 3.7% of the sample lies in the top ten. Sequencing used PBMCs or T cells enriched from blood (not recorded which). The origin of the receptors is a man between 50 and 59 years old who had recovered from COVID-19.

The chain joins TRBV5-6 to TRBJ1-1; D uncertain. Germline V lookup: CDR1 SGHDT, CDR2 YYEEEE. This CDR3 contains 15 residues. Deletions cut 0 bases from V and 5 bases from J, with 14 bases between. The CDR3 sequence is CASSLAVEGGTEAFF. CDR3 nucleotides: TGTGCCAGCAGCTTGGCCGTGGAGGGAGGAACTGAAGCTTTCTTT. Full variable domain (missing parts from reference TRBV5-6 and TRBJ1-1): DAGVTQSPTHLIKTRGQQVTLRCSPKSGHDTVSWYQQALGQGPQFIFQYYEEEERQRGNFPDRFSGHQFPNYSSELNVNALLLGDSALYLCASSLAVEGGTEAFFGQGTRLTVV.

This clone appeared a single time. This chain links TRBV9 with TRBJ1-1; TRBD1 matches at 9 bases. The germline CDR1 and CDR2 sequences are SGDLS and YYNGEE. The J segment lost 5 bases and the V segment lost 3 bases, leaving 5 bases of the junction unmatched. This CDR3 has 14 residues. CDR3 DNA: TGTGCCAGCAGCGGGGGGACAGGGAGGACTGAAGCTTTCTTT. The encoded protein is CASSGGTGRTEAFF. Full variable domain (missing parts from reference TRBV9 and TRBJ1-1): DSGVTQTPKHLITATGQRVTLRCSPRSGDLSVYWYQQSLDQGLQFLIQYYNGEERAKGNILERFSAQQFPDLHSELNLSSLELGDSALYFCASSGGTGRTEAFFGQGTRLTVV.

The chain is built from TRBV6-1 and TRBJ2-5, with D possibly TRBD2 on 6 matching bases. V dropped 3 bases and J dropped 9 bases, with 17 bases sitting between them. The CDR3 sequence is 14 residues long. From germline, CDR1 is MNHNS and CDR2 SASEGT. This CDR3 is CASSDPRLREAQYF. CDR3 DNA sequence: TGTGCCAGCAGTGATCCGAGACTTAGGGAGGCCCAGTACTTC.

This rearrangement joins TRBV5-6 to TRBJ1-2; D perhaps matches TRBD1 (6 bases). V was clipped by 0 bases and J by 7 bases, with 19 bases between them. The CDR3 sequence is 16 residues long. Germline V lookup: CDR1 SGHDT, CDR2 YYEEEE. The chain's CDR3 is CASSLDRALLFSGYTF. Written as DNA, the CDR3 is TGTGCCAGCAGCTTGGACAGGGCCCTCCTTTTTAGTGGCTACACCTTC.

The rearrangement links TRBV9 to TRBJ2-1; 12 positions agree with TRBD2. Germline V gene sequence: CDR1 SGDLS, CDR2 YYNGEE. This CDR3 has 22 residues. The trim removed 4 bases at V and 5 bases at J, leaving 25 bases unmatched. The CDR3 DNA follows: TGTGCCAGCAGCAAAAAACTCGGACTAGCGGGGACCCGAGTACGCGAAAACAATGAGCAGTTCTTC. This codes for CASSKKLGLAGTRVRENNEQFF.

This chain uses TRBV27 with TRBJ1-1, with 10 bases fitting TRBD1. The CDR3 consists of 15 residues. Germline lookup yields CDR1 MNHEY and CDR2 SMNVEV (reference sequence). V shed 3 bases, J shed 5 bases, and the junction held 6 bases outside the gene matches. The CDR3 here is CASSFGTGVGTEAFF. CDR3 sequence (DNA): TGTGCCAGCAGTTTTGGGACAGGGGTTGGGACTGAAGCTTTCTTT.

J is TRBJ2-7 and V is TRBV7-2; a possible D gene is TRBD1 (6 bases). V was clipped by 1 base and J by 4 bases, with 11 bases between them. The germline gives CDR1 SGHTA, CDR2 FQGNSA. The CDR3 runs 14 residues. The CDR3 reads CASSLGGRGYEQYF. The CDR3 coding sequence is TGTGCCAGCAGCTTAGGTGGCAGGGGATACGAGCAGTACTTC.

The chain links TRBV28 to TRBJ1-3, with D uncertain. Germline values: CDR1 MDHEN, CDR2 SYDVKM. The CDR3 has 15 residues. V gave up 5 bases and J gave up 2 bases, with 13 bases separating them. In nucleotides, the CDR3 is TGTGCCAGCAGTCGTCGGATTGCGGCTGGAAACACCATATATTTT. This sequence encodes CASSRRIAAGNTIYF. Full variable domain (remainder filled in from reference TRBV28 and TRBJ1-3): DVKVTQSSRYLVKRTGEKVFLECVQDMDHENMFWYRQDPGLGLRLIYFSYDVKMKEKGDIPEGYSVSREKKERFSLILESASTNQTSMYLCASSRRIAAGNTIYFGEGSWLTVV.

This clone was observed a single time. Compared with germline, one end of the junction differs, possibly owing to a read error. This rearrangement joins TRBV7-9 to TRBJ1-4; maybe TRBD1 (5 bases). This CDR3 has 14 amino acids. Germline CDR1 is SEHNR and CDR2 is FQNEAQ (reference sequence). In DNA, the CDR3 is TGTGCCAGCAGCTTAACGCAGGGTAATGGAAAACTGTTTTTT. Translation: CASSLTQGNGKLFF.

The rearrangement links TRBV27 to TRBJ1-3, with TRBD1 matching 8 bases. Germline CDR1 reads MNHEY; CDR2 reads SMNVEV (reference sequence). The CDR3 has 14 amino acids. V lost 5 bases to trimming and J lost 5 bases; unmatched junction nucleotides: 5. The CDR3 DNA reads as TGTGCCAGCAGTGCCCAGGGGGCTCGAAACACCATATATTTT. It codes for CASSAQGARNTIYF.

The chain has TRBV9 and TRBJ2-5; possible D gene TRBD1, 6 bases. Germline V lookup: CDR1 SGDLS, CDR2 YYNGEE. The CDR3 has 15 amino acids. The germline V and J ends were trimmed by 4 bases and 3 bases, with 16 bases remaining between them. CDR3 in DNA: TGTGCCAGCAGCTCACAGGGAGTGGGCAAAGAGACCCAGTACTTC. Translation: CASSSQGVGKETQYF.

J is TRBJ1-2 and V is TRBV29-1; no clear D gene. This CDR3 comprises 12 residues. CDR1 is SQVTM and CDR2 is ANQGSEA in the germline V gene. The V and J ends lost 2 bases and 6 bases respectively, with 10 bases between them. The CDR3 sequence is CSVETEYNGYTF. CDR3 DNA: TGCAGCGTTGAAACAGAATATAATGGCTACACCTTC.

This clone was picked up one time. V gene TRBV18 combines with J gene TRBJ2-7, with TRBD2 matching 8 bases. The V segment lost 3 bases and the J segment 3 bases; nucleotides outside the gene matches: 7. Germline V gene data show CDR1 as KGHSH and CDR2 as LQKENI. The CDR3 covers 15 residues. CDR3 amino acids: CASSPQGTSIYEQYF. Here the CDR3 DNA reads TGTGCCAGCTCACCTCAGGGGACTAGTATCTACGAGCAGTACTTC.

V usage is TRBV19 and J usage is TRBJ2-7; perhaps TRBD1 as D (7 bases). CDR3 size: 13 residues. V shed 7 bases and J shed 2 bases, with 12 bases lying between them. Germline V CDR1 and CDR2: LNHDA, SQIVND (reference sequence). Here the CDR3 reads CASKGGTAYEQYF. CDR3 coding DNA: TGTGCCAGTAAAGGAGGGACAGCCTACGAGCAGTACTTC.

The chain employs TRBV29-1 and TRBJ1-2, with 11 bases that match TRBD1. This CDR3 is 13 amino acids long. V shed 6 bases and J 6 bases; nucleotides not matched to a gene: 6. Germline lookup yields CDR1 SQVTM and CDR2 ANQGSEA. CDR3 residues: CSVRDRGEHGYTF. CDR3 DNA: TGCAGCGTCCGGGACAGGGGGGAACATGGCTACACCTTC.

The V call is TRBV7-9, the J call TRBJ1-6, with D maybe TRBD1 (5 bases). The CDR3 has 11 residues. V was pared by 5 bases and J by 14 bases, with 10 bases between. Germline CDR1 is SEHNR and CDR2 is FQNEAQ (reference sequence). CDR3 nucleotide sequence: TGTGCCAGCAGCCTTTCGGACACCCTCCACTTT. The encoded protein is CASSLSDTLHF.

The gene calls are TRBV10-3 and TRBJ1-6; D is possibly TRBD1 (6 bases). The CDR3 length is 13 residues. Trimming took 10 bases from V and 5 from J, leaving 12 bases between them. Germline CDR1 and CDR2: ENHRY and SYGVKD. The CDR3 spells CATRTGHNSPLHF. CDR3 nucleotides: TGTGCCACCAGAACAGGGCATAATTCACCCCTCCACTTT.

The V and J genes are TRBV11-3 and TRBJ2-3, with D possibly being TRBD2 (6 bases). CDR1 is SGHNT and CDR2 is YENEEA in the germline V gene. The ends were cut back, 5 bases at V and 9 bases at J, with 15 bases in the middle. The CDR3 is made up of 13 amino acids. For the CDR3, the DNA is TGTGCCAGCAGCATCGGGAGAACGGGAACGCAGTATTTT. It encodes CASSIGRTGTQYF.

The chain employs TRBV4-2 and TRBJ2-5; 11 bases fit TRBD1. CDR1 is LGHNA, CDR2 YNFKEQ, per germline. The CDR3 totals 15 residues. After removal of 2 bases from V and 5 bases from J, the junction contained 4 bases not matched to a gene. This CDR3 is CASSQRGDRGETQYF. The CDR3 coding sequence is TGTGCCAGCAGCCAAAGGGGGGACAGGGGGGAGACCCAGTACTTC.

This clone was detected once. The chain couples TRBV3-1 (or the pseudogene TRBV3-2) to TRBJ2-7; 12 bases fit TRBD1. The V and J ends lost 5 bases and 7 bases, in that order; junction bases with no gene match: 3. The length of the CDR3 is 13 residues. The germline V gene encodes CDR1 LGHDT and CDR2 YNNKEL (reference sequence). The CDR3 DNA sequence: TGTGCCAGCAGCGGGACAGGGGGCCGTGAGCAGTACTTC. It specifies CASSGTGGREQYF.

This clone was recorded only once. The chain employs TRBV5-1 and TRBJ2-5, with TRBD2 matching over 7 bases. The CDR3 runs 13 residues. Germline V gene lookup returns CDR1 SGHRS and CDR2 YFSETQ. V dropped 1 base and J dropped 7; count of bases not matched to a gene: 4. CDR3: CASSLLGGSTQYF. CDR3 nucleotide sequence: TGCGCCAGCAGCTTGTTGGGGGGGTCGACCCAGTACTTC.

This chain links TRBV30 with TRBJ1-6, with 8 bases that match TRBD1. The germline CDR1 and CDR2 sequences are GTSNPN and SVGIG (reference sequence). The CDR3 has 13 residues. V dropped 2 bases and J dropped 10; count of bases not matched to a gene: 4. This chain's CDR3 is CAWSQGAGSPLHF. The CDR3 DNA follows: TGTGCCTGGAGTCAGGGGGCAGGATCACCCCTCCACTTT.